These T cell receptor beta chains were read from a single sample in a study of T cell responses to AZD1222 COVID-19 vaccine. This table comes from immunoSEQ multiplex PCR, and its TCRdb copy is limited to in-frame clones, with some not included. The sample has 75,000 to 80,000 clones; roughly nine tenths are singletons. The sample consisted of peripheral blood, taken 28 days after the second AZD1222 dose. The origin of the receptors is an adult who received the AZD1222 COVID-19 vaccine. Each CDR3 is given with its conserved first and last residue. D genes are given only for firm matches. Some rows have no size entry. The others give once, few or many, or a class for an expanded clone.

D,size,J,V,CDR3,DNA
-,few,TRBJ1-6,TRBV19,CASTPERQGGSANSPLHF,TGTGCCAGTACCCCTGAGAGGCAGGGTGGTTCGGCGAATTCACCCCTCCACTTT
-,once,TRBJ2-3,TRBV4-1,CASSQGGSIPDTQYF,TGCGCCAGCAGCCAAGGGGGATCAATCCCAGATACGCAGTATTTT
-,-,TRBJ1-2,TRBV14,CASSQDAGGNYGYTF,TGTGCCAGCAGCCAAGACGCCGGAGGCAATTATGGCTACACCTTC
TRBD1,once,TRBJ1-5,TRBV7-6,CASSLGDRGSHGQPQHF,TGTGCCAGCAGCTTAGGGGACAGGGGGTCCCATGGTCAGCCCCAGCATTTT
TRBD1,-,TRBJ2-1,TRBV6-5,CASYRRQGASNEQFF,TGTGCCAGCTACAGGAGACAGGGGGCTAGCAATGAGCAGTTCTTC
TRBD2,-,TRBJ2-2,TRBV5-1,CASSLGLGATGELFF,TGCGCCAGCAGCCTGGGACTAGGGGCCACCGGGGAGCTGTTTTTT
-,-,TRBJ2-1,TRBV2,CASRGRDSLSYNEQFF,TGTGCCAGCAGAGGGAGAGACAGCCTCTCCTACAATGAGCAGTTCTTC
-,-,TRBJ1-6,TRBV30,CAWSPGVSPLHF,TGTGCCTGGAGTCCAGGGGTTTCACCCCTCCACTTT
-,few,TRBJ1-5,TRBV6-4,CASSEGAHQPQHF,TGTGCCAGCAGTGAGGGGGCGCATCAGCCCCAGCATTTT
-,-,TRBJ1-3,TRBV12-3/TRBV12-4,CASSLLSGNTIYF,TGTGCCAGCAGTTTACTGAGCGGAAACACCATATATTTT
-,-,TRBJ1-3,TRBV19,CASNEGSAGNTIYF,TGTGCCAGTAATGAGGGGTCGGCTGGAAACACCATATATTTT
TRBD1,-,TRBJ1-5,TRBV15,CATSRTGTGESQPQHF,TGTGCCACCAGCAGGACCGGGACAGGGGAGTCTCAGCCCCAGCATTTT
-,-,TRBJ2-2,TRBV27,CATTGTRGTGELFF,TGTGCCACCACCGGGACACGGGGCACCGGGGAGCTGTTTTTT
TRBD1,-,TRBJ1-2,TRBV7-2,CASSLGGQGYGYTF,TGTGCCAGCAGCTTAGGGGGACAGGGCTATGGCTACACCTTC
TRBD1,-,TRBJ2-2,TRBV5-1,CASSLYRGPNTGELFF,TGCGCCAGCAGCCTTTACAGGGGACCTAACACCGGGGAGCTGTTTTTT
TRBD2,-,TRBJ2-3,TRBV4-2,CASSRRDLAGGSDTQYF,TGTGCCAGCAGCCGCAGAGATCTAGCGGGGGGGTCAGATACGCAGTATTTT
TRBD1,-,TRBJ2-3,TRBV5-1,CASSFRTGPTDTQYF,TGCGCCAGCAGCTTCCGGACAGGACCCACAGATACGCAGTATTTT
-,-,TRBJ1-4,TRBV18,CASSPDEGKLFF,TGTGCCAGCTCACCGGACGAAGGAAAACTGTTTTTT
-,few,TRBJ1-5,TRBV6-5,CASRDSTSNQPQHF,TGTGCCAGCAGGGACAGCACTAGCAATCAGCCCCAGCATTTT
-,-,TRBJ2-7,TRBV24-1,CATRGGIDNEQYF,TGTGCCACCAGGGGGGGCATTGACAACGAGCAGTACTTC
TRBD2,-,TRBJ2-1,TRBV4-2,CASSQGGGLADEQFF,TGTGCCAGCAGCCAGGGGGGAGGACTAGCCGATGAGCAGTTCTTC
TRBD2,-,TRBJ2-1,TRBV30,CAWSELAGGFEQFF,TGTGCCTGGAGTGAACTAGCGGGGGGCTTTGAGCAGTTCTTC
-,-,TRBJ1-4,TRBV15,CATSRPRTRPNEKLFF,TGTGCCACCAGCAGGCCCCGGACAAGGCCTAATGAAAAACTGTTTTTT
-,-,TRBJ1-5,TRBV5-1,CASSSLTQHSNQPQHF,TGCGCCAGCAGCTCCTTGACACAACATAGCAATCAGCCCCAGCATTTT
TRBD1,few,TRBJ2-1,TRBV7-9,CASSLVAGQGAYNEQFF,TGTGCCAGCAGCTTAGTTGCTGGACAGGGGGCCTACAATGAGCAGTTCTTC
-,-,TRBJ2-3,TRBV3-1/TRBV3-2,CASSSGTDTQYF,TGTGCCAGCAGCTCAGGCACAGATACGCAGTATTTT
-,-,TRBJ1-6,TRBV30,CAWSVTDQSLHF,TGTGCCTGGAGTGTAACGGACCAATCCCTCCACTTT
-,once,TRBJ1-2,TRBV6-5,CASSRGVGYTF,TGTGCCAGCAGCCGAGGAGTCGGCTACACCTTC
TRBD1,-,TRBJ2-3,TRBV10-3,CAISPGGNTDTQYF,TGTGCCATCAGTCCAGGGGGCAACACAGATACGCAGTATTTT
-,-,TRBJ1-1,TRBV19,CASSMSVFDTEAFF,TGTGCCAGTAGTATGAGTGTCTTCGACACTGAAGCTTTCTTT
TRBD1,-,TRBJ2-2,TRBV28,CASSSSGTGGTGELFF,TGTGCCAGCAGTAGTTCCGGGACAGGGGGCACCGGGGAGCTGTTTTTT
-,-,TRBJ1-4,TRBV4-1,CASSLGAGEKLFF,TGCGCCAGCAGCCTAGGGGCGGGGGAAAAACTGTTTTTT
-,-,TRBJ2-1,TRBV7-6,CASSHPGEAASGEQFF,TGTGCCAGCAGCCACCCCGGAGAAGCGGCCTCTGGAGAGCAGTTCTTC
-,once,TRBJ2-1,TRBV27,CASSGDLNEQFF,TGTGCCAGCAGCGGGGACTTGAATGAGCAGTTCTTC
-,-,TRBJ1-6,TRBV12-3/TRBV12-4,CASTVGGYSPLHF,TGTGCCAGCACCGTTGGGGGTTATTCACCCCTCCACTTT
-,-,TRBJ2-1,TRBV23-1,CGGNARNRNEQFF,TGCGGGGGCAACGCCCGGAATCGCAATGAGCAGTTCTTC
-,-,TRBJ1-2,TRBV5-1,CASSTGTEPEGYTF,TGCGCCAGCAGCACAGGGACGGAGCCGGAAGGCTACACCTTC
-,-,TRBJ1-5,TRBV7-2,CASSLVTSRSQPQHF,TGTGCCAGCAGCTTAGTTACCAGTCGGAGTCAGCCCCAGCATTTT
-,once,TRBJ1-5,TRBV7-2,CASREGQPYSNQPQHF,TGTGCCAGCAGAGAGGGTCAGCCATATAGCAATCAGCCCCAGCATTTT
-,-,TRBJ2-7,TRBV7-9,CASSLTVSEQYF,TGTGCCAGCAGCTTGACAGTTTCCGAGCAGTACTTC
-,-,TRBJ2-5,TRBV27,CASSQRRQETQYF,TGTGCCAGCAGTCAGCGGAGGCAAGAGACCCAGTACTTC
-,-,TRBJ2-2,TRBV9,CASSVEEWGELFF,TGTGCCAGCAGCGTAGAGGAGTGGGGGGAGCTGTTTTTT
-,once,TRBJ2-1,TRBV28,CASSLSDSNEQFF,TGTGCCAGCAGTTTATCTGACAGCAATGAGCAGTTCTTC
-,-,TRBJ1-6,TRBV4-2,CASSQDSIIGLGLHF,TGTGCCAGCAGCCAAGATAGTATTATCGGGTTGGGGCTCCACTTT
-,-,TRBJ2-7,TRBV7-8,CASKGGAGAFLYEQYF,TGTGCCAGCAAGGGGGGCGCTGGAGCCTTCCTCTACGAGCAGTACTTC